What follows are 8 T cell receptor beta chains derived from one specimen sequenced in a study of T cell responses to AZD1222 COVID-19 vaccine (dated by TCRdb to the early 2020s). The method behind the library was the immunoSEQ multiplex PCR assay. TCRdb obtained this table from immuneACCESS and retained in-frame rearrangements with V and J assigned. These tables miss some clones; where compared with another copy, unresolved V genes account for less than half of the shortfall, and the remainder is unexplained. The sample table shows tens of thousands of clones, and more than 75% are seen once. 3.5% to 5% of the sample is taken by the ten largest. The time point tag for this specimen amounts to: baseline before first vaccination. Specimen: peripheral blood, collected on day 0 of AZD1222 vaccination. The source of these receptors is an adult in good health.

The V gene is TRBV24-1, the J gene TRBJ1-2; D is ambiguous. From germline, CDR1 is KGHDR and CDR2 SFDVKD. V lost 1 base and J 1 base, leaving 6 bases between the germline ends. The CDR3 consists of 14 residues. CDR3 region: CATSDFESNYGYTF. The CDR3 bases are TGTGCCACCAGTGATTTTGAGAGTAACTATGGCTACACCTTC.

This sequence joins TRBV9 and TRBJ2-4, with D possibly called TRBD1 or TRBD2 (6 bases each). CDR1 is SGDLS, CDR2 YYNGEE, per germline. Trimming pared 3 bases from V and 6 bases from J, leaving 19 bases between. This CDR3 is built from 16 residues. The CDR3 DNA reads as TGTGCCAGCAGCGCCGGAGGGGGGCCCGGTGGAAACATTCAGTACTTC. It codes for CASSAGGGPGGNIQYF. Based on the CDR3 plus reference TRBV9 and TRBJ2-4, the full variable domain is DSGVTQTPKHLITATGQRVTLRCSPRSGDLSVYWYQQSLDQGLQFLIQYYNGEERAKGNILERFSAQQFPDLHSELNLSSLELGDSALYFCASSAGGGPGGNIQYFGAGTRLSVL.

The chain employs TRBV6-5 and TRBJ1-2; TRBD1 might be the D (5 bases). The CDR3 is made up of 14 amino acids. The germline CDR1 and CDR2 sequences are MNHEY and SVGAGI. Trimming removed 0 bases from V and 4 bases from J, with 9 bases in between. CDR3 amino acids: CASSYSGAVYGYTF. The CDR3 DNA sequence: TGTGCCAGCAGTTACTCTGGGGCTGTCTATGGCTACACCTTC.

With respect to this clone: Compared with germline, one end of the junction differs, possibly owing to a read error. V gene TRBV3-1 (or the pseudogene TRBV3-2) combines with J gene TRBJ2-5; D is perhaps TRBD2 (6 bases). CDR1 is LGHDT, CDR2 YNNKEL, per germline (reference sequence). CDR3 size: 14 residues. The CDR3 DNA reads as TGTGCCAGCAGCCCCAGGACTAACCAGGAGACCCAGTACTTC. This gives the protein CASSPRTNQETQYF.

This clone appeared once. V usage is TRBV4-2 and J usage is TRBJ2-7; weak D call: TRBD2 (5 bases). Trimming took 2 bases from V and 1 from J, leaving 15 bases between them. Germline V gene data show CDR1 as LGHNA and CDR2 as YNFKEQ. CDR3 size: 16 residues. CDR3 nucleotide sequence: TGTGCCAGCAGCCAATCCTCCGGACTGTTATCCTACGAGCAGTACTTC. Translated, it gives CASSQSSGLLSYEQYF.

The chain joins TRBV9 to TRBJ1-1; 10 bases align to TRBD1. The length of the CDR3 is 23 residues. J was trimmed by 3 bases and V by 0 bases; bases with no gene match: 26. Germline V gene lookup returns CDR1 SGDLS and CDR2 YYNGEE. DNA of the CDR3: TGTGCCAGCAGCGTAGTCCCCACCCCGGGACAGGGGAGATTAGATTGGGGGTACACTGAAGCTTTCTTT. It codes for CASSVVPTPGQGRLDWGYTEAFF.

This chain uses TRBV7-9 with TRBJ2-7; D call uncertain. Trimming removed 2 bases from V and 5 bases from J, with 25 bases in between. There are 18 residues in the CDR3. The germline V gene encodes CDR1 SEHNR and CDR2 FQNEAQ (reference sequence). CDR3 region: CASSLWGGRGPRRDEQYF. CDR3 in DNA: TGTGCCAGCAGCTTATGGGGTGGCCGAGGCCCGAGACGGGACGAGCAGTACTTC.

The count of this clone is one. CDR3 region: CASSSTGLAGGYNEQFF. Here the CDR3 DNA reads TGTGCCAGCAGCTCCACGGGACTAGCGGGGGGTTACAATGAGCAGTTCTTC. The chain recombines TRBV7-3 with TRBJ2-1; 15 bases are a match to TRBD2. The CDR3 sequence is 17 residues long. J was trimmed by 4 bases and V by 4 bases; bases with no gene match: 5. CDR1 SGHTA and CDR2 FQGTGA come from the germline V gene.